What follows describes a single TCR beta chain. The protocol was immunoSEQ multiplex PCR, while the TCRdb copy is restricted to in-frame clones and leaves out a portion. The sample holds 83,000 or so clones, roughly 87% seen once. This record belongs to a study of radiotherapy plus CTLA-4 blockade in lung cancer. The CDR3 is made up of 15 amino acids. Trimming left V 4 bases short and J 1 base short, with 16 bases between. Germline CDR1 is GTSNPN and CDR2 is SVGIG (reference sequence). This material consisted of peripheral blood, taken from a patient treated with radiotherapy plus ipilimumab. This sequence originates from a human donor with non-small cell lung cancer who had stable disease on radiotherapy plus ipilimumab. The rearrangement joins TRBV30 to TRBJ1-1; maybe TRBD1 (5 bases). Here the CDR3 DNA reads TGTGCCTGGACTCGATGGAACAGGAAGAACACTGAAGCTTTCTTT. Protein product: CAWTRWNRKNTEAFF. The full variable domain, completed using reference TRBV30 and TRBJ1-1, is SQTIHQWPATLVQPVGSPLSLECTVEGTSNPNLYWYRQAAGRGLQLLFYSVGIGQISSEVPQNLSASRPQDRQFILSSKKLLLSDSGFYLCAWTRWNRKNTEAFFGQGTRLTVV.